This T cell receptor beta chain originates from a study of T-cell reconstitution after alpha-beta-depleted transplantation in children. V was pared by 4 bases and J by 2 bases, with 6 bases between. This CDR3 is built from 12 residues. The germline gives CDR1 SNHLY, CDR2 FYNNEI. Unique molecular identifiers were used to barcode this TCRbeta library. Each CDR3 protein gets one entry after TCRdb re-called the PCR reads with MiXCR. The repertoire holds around 450,000 distinct CDR3 sequences, with approximately 41% as singletons. The chain couples TRBV2 to TRBJ2-7; D is unresolved. The sample consisted of PBMCs, taken before TCRalphabeta/CD19-depleted stem cell transplant. This clonotype was sampled from a girl aged 2 to 9 with aplastic anemia, due to receive a stem cell transplant. CDR3 residues: CASSAETYEQYF. The CDR3 DNA is TGTGCCAGCAGTGCAGAAACCTACGAGCAGTACTTC.